A single sample is the source of the 15 T cell receptor beta chains below, sequenced in a study of blood T cell repertoires in COVID-19. Some clones are missing from TCRdb's copy, which holds only in-frame ones; the method was immunoSEQ multiplex PCR. The repertoire has approximately 110,000 clones, 86% of them found once; the top ten carry around 5%. Sequenced input: peripheral blood. The receptors originated from a human donor in a cohort sampled during active COVID-19.

The chain combines TRBV7-2 with TRBJ2-1; 8 bases align to TRBD2. The germline gives CDR1 SGHTA, CDR2 FQGNSA. The CDR3 spans 17 residues. Trimming removed 3 bases from V and 5 bases from J; junction bases left unmatched: 12. DNA for the CDR3: TGTGCCAGCAGCTTCCGGACGGGAGGGCCGGGGAACAATGAGCAGTTCTTC. Translated, it gives CASSFRTGGPGNNEQFF. Filled out from reference TRBV7-2 and TRBJ2-1, the complete variable domain reads GAGVSQSPSNKVTEKGKDVELRCDPISGHTALYWYRQSLGQGLEFLIYFQGNSAPDKSGLPSDRFSAERTGGSVSTLTIQRTQQEDSAVYLCASSFRTGGPGNNEQFFGPGTRLTVL.

This clone was counted a few times. The chain couples TRBV5-6 to TRBJ2-1; tentative D call: TRBD1 (6 bases). Germline V CDR1 and CDR2: SGHDT, YYEEEE. CDR3 size: 15 residues. V lost 5 bases, J lost 1 base, and 13 bases lay in between. The DNA for the CDR3 is TGTGCCAGCAGGCTTAGGGGGAGTTCCTACAATGAGCAGTTCTTC. It translates to CASRLRGSSYNEQFF.

The chain employs TRBV2 and TRBJ2-3; no firm D call. The CDR3 is 14 amino acids. Germline V gene lookup returns CDR1 SNHLY and CDR2 FYNNEI. The V end lost 4 bases, the J end lost 2 bases, and 10 bases lay between the germline ends. The CDR3 sequence is CASSAEFHTDTQYF. CDR3 sequence (DNA): TGTGCCAGCAGTGCCGAGTTTCACACAGATACGCAGTATTTT.

This clone was seen only a few times. The chain employs TRBV27 and TRBJ2-2; tentative D call: TRBD1 (6 bases). The CDR3 extends over 13 amino acids. V lost 5 bases and J lost 6, with 10 bases in between. The germline CDR1 and CDR2 sequences are MNHEY and SMNVEV (reference sequence). CDR3 nucleotides: TGTGCCAGCAGTGCACAGGGACCCGGGGAGCTGTTTTTT. Residues: CASSAQGPGELFF.

V gene TRBV27 combines with J gene TRBJ1-2; D is undetermined. Trimming left V 6 bases short and J 3 bases short, with 20 bases between. This CDR3 has 16 amino acids. Germline CDR1 is MNHEY and CDR2 is SMNVEV (reference sequence). CDR3 in amino acids: CASSSLRGLNDYGYTF. CDR3 nucleotide sequence: TGTGCCAGCAGCTCACTTAGAGGGCTCAACGACTATGGCTACACCTTC.

CDR3 sequence reads: CASRVSGRRYEQYF. The DNA for the CDR3 is TGTGCCAGCAGAGTTAGCGGGAGAAGGTACGAGCAGTACTTC. The V and J genes are TRBV27 and TRBJ2-7; 9 nucleotides agree with TRBD2. CDR3 length: 14 amino acids. Unmatched junction bases numbered 7, after V lost 6 bases and J lost 4 bases. Per the germline V gene, CDR1 is MNHEY and CDR2 is SMNVEV (reference sequence).

V and J are TRBV5-1 and TRBJ2-3; 10 bases match TRBD1. The CDR3 length is 16 residues. Germline assignment: CDR1 SGHRS and CDR2 YFSETQ. Trimming at V came to 4 bases and at J to 3 bases, leaving 8 bases not matched to a gene. The CDR3 loop reads CASSRTRQGATDTQYF. CDR3 sequence (DNA): TGCGCCAGCAGCCGGACCAGACAGGGGGCTACAGATACGCAGTATTTT.

This chain joins TRBV7-3 and TRBJ1-1; 7 nucleotides align to TRBD1. Trimming removed 5 bases from V and 4 bases from J; junction bases left unmatched: 7. Germline CDR1 SGHTA, CDR2 FQGTGA. This CDR3 has 14 residues. CDR3: CASSPNRQGTEAFF. For the CDR3, the DNA is TGTGCCAGCAGCCCCAATAGACAGGGCACTGAAGCTTTCTTT.

The chain combines TRBV21-1 with TRBJ1-5; the table's D call, TRBD1, was not checked against the DNA. TRBV21-1 is a documented pseudogene. CDR3 size: 15 residues. DNA of the CDR3: TGTGCCAGCAGCAAATTGAAGGGGGCAAATCAGCCCCAGCATTTT. Residues: CASSKLKGANQPQHF.

The chain combines TRBV9 with TRBJ2-7; TRBD1 aligns across 9 bases. Germline V gene data show CDR1 as SGDLS and CDR2 as YYNGEE. The CDR3 is 15 residues long. Unmatched junction bases numbered 8, after V lost 4 bases and J lost 3 bases. The CDR3 loop reads CASSHTGTGNYEQYF. The CDR3 DNA reads as TGTGCCAGCAGCCACACCGGGACAGGGAACTACGAGCAGTACTTC.

The chain carries TRBV5-1 and TRBJ1-1, with TRBD1 as a possible D gene (5 bases). CDR3 length: 15 residues. Germline V gene lookup returns CDR1 SGHRS and CDR2 YFSETQ. V gave up 3 bases and J gave up 1 base, with 13 bases separating them. DNA for the CDR3: TGCGCCAGCAGCTATGTATACGGACAGAACACTGAAGCTTTCTTT. This translates into CASSYVYGQNTEAFF.

The chain has TRBV27 and TRBJ1-3; TRBD1 matches at 7 bases. CDR1 and CDR2 from the germline V gene are MNHEY and SMNVEV (reference sequence). V shed 5 bases, J shed 5 bases, and the junction held 12 bases outside the gene matches. The CDR3 loop spans 16 amino acids. CDR3 sequence (DNA): TGTGCCAGCAGTCCCCAACGACAGGGACGGAGAAACACCATATATTTT. This sequence encodes CASSPQRQGRRNTIYF.

V is TRBV7-2 and J is TRBJ2-5, with a possible D match to TRBD2 (6 bases). The CDR3 has 13 amino acids. V lost 4 bases, J lost 5 bases, and 11 bases lay in between. Germline V gene sequence: CDR1 SGHTA, CDR2 FQGNSA. This CDR3 is CASSSRLVETQYF. CDR3 in DNA: TGTGCCAGCAGCTCCCGACTAGTTGAGACCCAGTACTTC.

The chain is built from TRBV6-2 or TRBV6-3 and TRBJ2-2; 8 bases align to TRBD2. CDR1 is MNHEY and CDR2 is SVGEGT in the germline V gene. V lost 4 bases to trimming and J lost 4 bases; unmatched junction nucleotides: 5. The CDR3 is 15 amino acids. The CDR3 here is CASSLKLAGTGELFF. CDR3 nucleotides: TGTGCCAGCAGTTTGAAGCTAGCGGGCACCGGGGAGCTGTTTTTT.

This clone was detected only a few times. The chain combines TRBV12-3 or TRBV12-4 with TRBJ2-1, with D hard to call. V was cut by 3 bases and J by 9 bases, with 12 bases left in between. The CDR3 totals 13 residues. The CDR3 reads CASSLVRVGEQFF. CDR3 in DNA: TGTGCCAGCAGTTTGGTTCGAGTCGGTGAGCAGTTCTTC.